This T cell receptor beta chain appears in the sequencing data of a study of Graves' ophthalmopathy and Graves' hyperthyroidism. Study-level background: No ophthalmopathy within 18 months of follow-up signified stable hyperthyroidism.

This clonotype was counted ten times or more. The germline gives CDR1 SGDLS, CDR2 YYNGEE. The length of the CDR3 is 16 residues. J lost 1 base, V lost 4 bases, and 7 bases had no gene match. Amplification of the TCR beta CDR3 regions used RNA transcripts (as template). First-round RT-PCR used HTBI primers; second-round multiplex PCR followed. Each CDR3 protein gets one entry after TCRdb re-called the multiplex PCR reads with MiXCR. The sample lists around 1,200,000 distinct CDR3 sequences, 35% to 45% seen once, with 8.5% to 14% in the top ten. The source is an adult man with Graves' hyperthyroidism. This chain connects TRBV9 to TRBJ1-1, with 10 bases aligning to TRBD1. Sequencing used peripheral blood or thyroid tissue (not recorded which). The CDR3 region is CASSPGTGVRNTEAFF. The CDR3 DNA reads TGTGCCAGCAGCCCGGGGACAGGGGTCCGGAACACTGAAGCTTTCTTT.